Listed below are T cell receptor beta chains from one sample, sequenced in a study of T cells in localized non-small cell lung cancer. TCRdb's table, derived via immunoSEQ multiplex PCR, lists solely in-frame clones and lacks some. The table records over 45,000 clones, approximately 86% of them present only once. The sample in question was PBMCs, obtained before any cancer treatment. The receptors derive from a female donor with stage II lung adenocarcinoma. CDR3s leave out the opening cysteine and the closing phenylalanine or tryptophan.

ASSPRLQGTTNYGYT TRBV18 15 TRBJ1-2
ASSNFYGYT TRBV6-4 9 TRBJ1-2
ASSSRQGGYGYT TRBV6-5 12 TRBJ1-2
ASSPPYRDRKTNEKLF TRBV18 16 TRBJ1-4
AISVDRGNGYT TRBV10-3 11 TRBJ1-2
ASSKQNTEAF TRBV21-1 10 TRBJ1-1
ASRAPGGNTEAF TRBV28 12 TRBJ1-1
ASSRLEKEKLF TRBV4-1 11 TRBJ1-4
ASMSLRGGENEQF TRBV19 13 TRBJ2-1
ASSEGGYT TRBV2 8 TRBJ1-2